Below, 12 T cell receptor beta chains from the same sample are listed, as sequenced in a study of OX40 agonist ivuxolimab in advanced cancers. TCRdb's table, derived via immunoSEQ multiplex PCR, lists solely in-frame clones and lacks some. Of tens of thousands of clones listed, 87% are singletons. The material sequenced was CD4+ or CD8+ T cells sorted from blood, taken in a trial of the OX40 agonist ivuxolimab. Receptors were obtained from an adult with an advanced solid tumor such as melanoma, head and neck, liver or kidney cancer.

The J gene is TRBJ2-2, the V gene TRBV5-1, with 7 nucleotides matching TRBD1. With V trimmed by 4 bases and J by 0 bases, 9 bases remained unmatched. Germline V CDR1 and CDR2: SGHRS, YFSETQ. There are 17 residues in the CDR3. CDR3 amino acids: CASSTGTDSANTGELFF. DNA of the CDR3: TGCGCCAGCAGCACCGGGACAGATAGCGCGAACACCGGGGAGCTGTTTTTT.

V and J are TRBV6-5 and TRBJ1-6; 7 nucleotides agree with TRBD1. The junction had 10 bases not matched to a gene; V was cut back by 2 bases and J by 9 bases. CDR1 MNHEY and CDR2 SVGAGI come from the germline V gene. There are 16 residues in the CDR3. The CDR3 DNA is TGTGCCAGCAGTTACGCGACAGGGTATATGACTTCACCCCTCCACTTT. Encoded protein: CASSYATGYMTSPLHF.

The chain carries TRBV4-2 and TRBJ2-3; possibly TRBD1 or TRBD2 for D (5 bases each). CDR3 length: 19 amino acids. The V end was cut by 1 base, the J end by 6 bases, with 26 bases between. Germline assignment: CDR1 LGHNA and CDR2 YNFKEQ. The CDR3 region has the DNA TGTGCCAGCAGCCAAGCCCCGAGGGGCACGGGCGAGACTGGTGATACGCAGTATTTT. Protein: CASSQAPRGTGETGDTQYF.

The CDR3 protein is CASSAQGAGEKLFF. CDR3 nucleotides: TGTGCCAGCAGTGCACAGGGGGCTGGGGAAAAACTGTTTTTT. V gene TRBV6-1 combines with J gene TRBJ1-4; 9 bases are shared with TRBD1. Germline V gene sequence: CDR1 MNHNS, CDR2 SASEGT. The CDR3 runs 14 residues. The ends lost 4 bases at V and 8 bases at J; junction bases unmatched: 5.

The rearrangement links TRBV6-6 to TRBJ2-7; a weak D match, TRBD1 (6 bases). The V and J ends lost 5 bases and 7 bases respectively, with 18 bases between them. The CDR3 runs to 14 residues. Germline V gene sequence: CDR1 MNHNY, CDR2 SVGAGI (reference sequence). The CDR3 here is CASSPRDKVTEQYF. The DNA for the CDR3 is TGTGCCAGCAGTCCCCGGGACAAGGTAACAGAGCAGTACTTC.

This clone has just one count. The CDR3 loop is CASTLQGSQPQHF. The CDR3 coding sequence is TGTGCCAGTACCCTACAGGGATCTCAGCCCCAGCATTTT. The chain links TRBV19 to TRBJ1-5, with D possibly being TRBD1 (6 bases). Germline lookup yields CDR1 LNHDA and CDR2 SQIVND (reference sequence). The CDR3 length is 13 residues. V shed 7 bases and J shed 6 bases, with 13 bases lying between them.

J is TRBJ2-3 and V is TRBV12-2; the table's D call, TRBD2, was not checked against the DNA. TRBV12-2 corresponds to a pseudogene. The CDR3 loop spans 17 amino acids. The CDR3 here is CASRGASGRPSTDTQYF. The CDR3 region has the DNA TGTGCAAGTCGCGGGGCTAGCGGGAGACCTAGCACAGATACGCAGTATTTT.

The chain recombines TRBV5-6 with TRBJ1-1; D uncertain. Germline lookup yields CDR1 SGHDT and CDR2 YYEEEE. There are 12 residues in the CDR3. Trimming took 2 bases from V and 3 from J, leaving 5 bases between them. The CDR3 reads CASSFLDTEAFF. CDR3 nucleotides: TGTGCCAGCAGCTTCCTAGACACTGAAGCTTTCTTT. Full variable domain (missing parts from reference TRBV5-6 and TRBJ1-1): DAGVTQSPTHLIKTRGQQVTLRCSPKSGHDTVSWYQQALGQGPQFIFQYYEEEERQRGNFPDRFSGHQFPNYSSELNVNALLLGDSALYLCASSFLDTEAFFGQGTRLTVV.

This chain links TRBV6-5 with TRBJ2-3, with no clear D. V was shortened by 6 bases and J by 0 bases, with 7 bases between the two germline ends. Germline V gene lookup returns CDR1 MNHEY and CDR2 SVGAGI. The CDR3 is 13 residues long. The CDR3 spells CASRRQSTDTQYF. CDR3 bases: TGTGCCAGCAGGCGACAAAGCACAGATACGCAGTATTTT.

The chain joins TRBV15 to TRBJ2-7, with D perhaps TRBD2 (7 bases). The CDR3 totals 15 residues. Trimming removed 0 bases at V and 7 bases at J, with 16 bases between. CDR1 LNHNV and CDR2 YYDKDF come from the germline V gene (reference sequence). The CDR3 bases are TGTGCCACCAGCAGAGATCTCACGGGGGGCGAGGAGCAGTACTTC. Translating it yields CATSRDLTGGEEQYF.

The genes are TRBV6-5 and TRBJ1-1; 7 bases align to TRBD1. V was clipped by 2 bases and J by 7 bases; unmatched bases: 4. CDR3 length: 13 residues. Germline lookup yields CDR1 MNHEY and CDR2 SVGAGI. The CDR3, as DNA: TGTGCCAGCAGTTACGATCCAGGGGGTGAAGCTTTCTTT. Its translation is CASSYDPGGEAFF.

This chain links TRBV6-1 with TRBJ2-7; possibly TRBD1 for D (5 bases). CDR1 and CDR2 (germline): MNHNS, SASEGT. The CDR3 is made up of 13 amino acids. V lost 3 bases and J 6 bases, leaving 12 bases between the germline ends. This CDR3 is CASSDQGWGEQYF. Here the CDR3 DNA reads TGTGCCAGCAGTGACCAGGGTTGGGGCGAGCAGTACTTC.